This record concerns one T cell receptor beta chain sequence. Antigen unknown. Clones were sequenced by immunoSEQ multiplex PCR, and TCRdb holds only the in-frame ones, with some missing. In the table there are over 55,000 clones, around 90% of which are singletons. This sample stems from a study of OX40 agonist ivuxolimab in advanced cancers. Trimming pared 6 bases from V and 4 bases from J, leaving 10 bases between. CDR3 size: 12 residues. CDR1 is SQVTM and CDR2 is ANQGSEA in the germline V gene. Broader study findings: Among some nonresponders, normalized T-cell clonal expansion was also low.

V is TRBV29-1 and J is TRBJ2-1; a possible D gene is TRBD1 (5 bases). The sequence was obtained from an adult with an advanced solid tumor such as melanoma, head and neck, liver or kidney cancer. Material: CD4+ or CD8+ T cells sorted from blood, obtained in a trial of the OX40 agonist ivuxolimab. CDR3 protein: CSVSDKYNEQFF. CDR3 coding DNA: TGCAGCGTATCGGACAAGTACAATGAGCAGTTCTTC.